This TCR beta chain was recovered during a study of radiotherapy plus CTLA-4 blockade in lung cancer. Findings of the study overall: TCR clones from tumors expanded in blood after radiotherapy plus ipilimumab. Reports state that early shifts in blood T cell clones, with interferon-beta, best predicted response.

TCRdb's table, derived via immunoSEQ multiplex PCR, lists solely in-frame clones and lacks some. Of approximately 76,000 clones detected, around 78% appear once; the ten largest clones hold approximately 3.9%. The CDR3 length is 10 residues. V shed 6 bases and J shed 14 bases, with 14 bases lying between them. The germline V gene has CDR1 SQVTM and CDR2 ANQGSEA. Regarding this clone: What it recognizes is unknown.

The receptor comes from a human donor with non-small cell lung cancer who had a partial response to radiotherapy plus ipilimumab. Some clones in this sample may be carry-over from other donors' samples. The sample consisted of peripheral blood, taken from a patient treated with radiotherapy plus ipilimumab. This rearrangement joins TRBV29-1 to TRBJ2-4; D possibly corresponds to TRBD2 (6 bases). The CDR3 spells CSVADQREYF. DNA of the CDR3: TGCAGCGTCGCGGACCAGCGGGAGTACTTC. The full variable domain, its missing parts supplied by reference TRBV29-1 and TRBJ2-4, is SAVISQKPSRDICQRGTSLTIQCQVDSQVTMMFWYRQQPGQSLTLIATANQGSEATYESGFVIDKFPISRPNLTFSTLTVSNMSPEDSSIYLCSVADQREYFGAGTRLSVL.